This T cell receptor beta chain was recorded in a study of CD8 T cells in Susac syndrome. RNA amounts of roughly 0.45 to 1 ug underwent reverse transcription with random hexamers. Amplification of TCR beta CDR3 across 54 Vbeta and 13 Jbeta was performed with immunoSEQ multiplex PCR. TCRdb re-called the immunoSEQ multiplex PCR reads with MiXCR, one entry per CDR3 protein. The data show around 130,000 distinct CDR3 sequences, around nine tenths seen once. From blood CD8+ and CD4+ T cells, the TCR beta chain was sequenced. Negative isolation yielded the CD8+ and CD4+ T cells, while FACS enriched the TEMRA cells. The CDR3 loop spans 13 amino acids. Trimming cost V 11 bases and J 2 bases, with 16 bases left between them. CDR1 and CDR2 (germline): MNHEY, SVGEGT.

This TCR was sampled from a human donor with multiple sclerosis. The gene calls are TRBV6-2 or TRBV6-3 and TRBJ2-7; D could derive from TRBD1 or TRBD2 (7 bases each). The sequencing sample was made of CD8+ T cells from PBMCs. The CDR3 nucleotides are TGTGCCGCCGGGGAGGGACAGCCCTACGAGCAGTACTTC. It translates to CAAGEGQPYEQYF.